This T cell receptor beta chain was obtained from a study of monozygotic twins with inflammatory bowel disease. Study results and caveats: Sharing of clonotypes with others was lower in IBD patients than in healthy twins, and this was especially so with disease activity. The data did not back a single strong IBD-associated clonotype or signal.

Concerning this clonotype itself: The target antigen is unknown.

An amount of approximately 3,500 ng of total RNA was used for each TCR library. Investigators made cDNA in eight separate reactions per sample. TCRdb reworked the 5' RACE reads into one entry per CDR3 protein, no DNA. Its table records nearly 450,000 distinct CDR3 sequences. The CDR3 extends over 12 amino acids. Germline V gene data show CDR1 as MNHEY and CDR2 as SVGAGI. This clonotype was obtained from a human donor with ulcerative colitis or Crohn's disease, or a healthy co-twin of an affected twin (not recorded which). V and J are TRBV6-5 and TRBJ2-1. The sequencing input was blood. The CDR3 spells CASSLNLNEQFF.